Listed here are 20 T cell receptor beta chains from one sample, sequenced in a study of T cells in Graves' hyperthyroidism and ophthalmopathy. TCR beta CDR3 regions were amplified from RNA transcripts. HTBI primers were used for first-round RT-PCR of the TCR CDR3. TCRdb re-called the multiplex PCR reads with MiXCR, one entry per CDR3 protein. The sample lists under 650,000 distinct CDR3 sequences, 15% to 20% seen once, with 3% to 4% in the top ten. The sequencing sample was made of blood. These receptors were obtained from a young woman with Graves' hyperthyroidism.

This clonotype was counted ten times or more. This chain links TRBV4-1 with TRBJ1-1, with D possibly being TRBD1 (6 bases). The germline V and J ends were trimmed by 3 bases and 3 bases, with 8 bases remaining between them. The germline CDR1 and CDR2 sequences are MGHRA and YSYEKL. The CDR3 has 13 residues. The CDR3 nucleotides read TGCGCCAGCAGCCAGGGGGCTCACACTGAAGCTTTCTTT. It specifies CASSQGAHTEAFF.

This clonotype was recorded a few times. V usage is TRBV29-1 and J usage is TRBJ2-7; D possibly corresponds to TRBD2 (5 bases). CDR1 and CDR2 from the germline V gene are SQVTM and ANQGSEA. The CDR3 extends over 14 amino acids. V lost 6 bases and J 2 bases, leaving 17 bases between the germline ends. The CDR3 protein is CSVRRSGLTYEQYF. CDR3 sequence (DNA): TGCAGCGTCAGGCGGAGCGGATTAACCTACGAGCAGTACTTC.

This clonotype was observed many times. The chain couples TRBV5-6 to TRBJ2-3; D is ambiguous. There are 14 residues in the CDR3. Looked up from germline, CDR1 is SGHDT and CDR2 is YYEEEE. The V end was cut by 4 bases, the J end by 0 bases, with 9 bases between. This CDR3 is CASSRPLSTDTQYF. The CDR3 DNA reads as TGTGCCAGCAGCCGACCCCTAAGCACAGATACGCAGTATTTT.

The V gene is TRBV12-3 or TRBV12-4, the J gene TRBJ2-1; perhaps TRBD2 as D (6 bases). The CDR3 runs 15 residues. With 7 bases removed from V and 6 bases from J, the gap between germline ends came to 19 bases. The DNA of the CDR3 is TGTGCCAGCACACTGACTAGTCTCCCTGGCAATGAGCAGTTCTTC. Its protein product is CASTLTSLPGNEQFF.

Of note for this clonotype: At one end the junction does not follow the germline gene, possibly because of a read error. The rearrangement joins TRBV4-1 to TRBJ2-3, with 7 bases matching TRBD2. The CDR3 contains 14 residues. The germline CDR1 and CDR2 sequences are MGHRA and YSYEKL. CDR3 region: CASSPPGLLDTQYF. The CDR3 nucleotides read TGTGCCAGCAGCCCACCGGGACTACTAGATACGCAGTATTTT.

The V and J genes are TRBV7-9 and TRBJ2-1, with D perhaps matching TRBD1 (6 bases). Germline V gives CDR1 SEHNR, CDR2 FQNEAQ (reference sequence). The CDR3 is made up of 15 amino acids. Trimming shortened V by 1 base and J by 10 bases, and 17 bases separated the two germline ends. CDR3 in DNA: TGTGCCAGCAGCTTAGACGGGACACGGGTCGGGGAGCAGTTCTTC. This translates into CASSLDGTRVGEQFF.

The sample holds many counts of this clonotype. The rearrangement uses TRBV7-9 and TRBJ2-1; 10 bases align to TRBD2. Unmatched junction bases numbered 8, after V lost 5 bases and J lost 4 bases. Germline CDR1 and CDR2: SEHNR and FQNEAQ (reference sequence). The CDR3 spans 16 residues. In DNA, the CDR3 is TGTGCCAGCAGCAAAACCCCGGGACTAGCGTACAATGAGCAGTTCTTC. It yields the protein CASSKTPGLAYNEQFF.

This clonotype was recorded at least ten times. The CDR3 sequence: CASSPPDRGTEAFF. The CDR3 region has the DNA TGTGCCAGCAGCCCCCCAGACCGCGGCACTGAAGCTTTCTTT. This chain connects TRBV3-1 to TRBJ1-1; D ambiguous. Deletions cut 4 bases from V and 4 bases from J, with 13 bases between. The CDR3 totals 14 residues. The germline CDR1 and CDR2 sequences are LGHDT and YNNKEL (reference sequence).

In its sample, this clonotype was seen a few times. The chain links TRBV13 to TRBJ1-4; D uncertain. This CDR3 region has 12 residues. Deletions cut 5 bases from V and 8 bases from J, with 9 bases between. Germline V gene data show CDR1 as PRHDT and CDR2 as FYEKMQ (reference sequence). The CDR3, as DNA: TGTGCCAGCAGCCGACGAGGGGAAAAACTGTTTTTT. Residues: CASSRRGEKLFF.

This clonotype occurred many times. This chain links TRBV24-1 with TRBJ2-1, with D maybe TRBD2 (5 bases). Germline assignment: CDR1 KGHDR and CDR2 SFDVKD. The CDR3 consists of 14 residues. The germline V and J ends were trimmed by 4 bases and 9 bases, with 15 bases remaining between them. The CDR3: CATSDFELGSEQFF. For the CDR3, the DNA is TGTGCCACCAGTGACTTCGAACTAGGGAGTGAGCAGTTCTTC.

This clonotype was found many times. The J gene is TRBJ2-1, the V gene TRBV11-3; 7 bases map to TRBD1. The J segment lost 9 bases and the V segment lost 4 bases, leaving 9 bases of the junction unmatched. Per the germline V gene, CDR1 is SGHNT and CDR2 is YENEEA. The CDR3 runs to 14 residues. CDR3 loop: CASSSATGFGEQFF. CDR3 bases: TGTGCCAGCAGCTCCGCGACAGGGTTTGGTGAGCAGTTCTTC. The full variable domain, its missing parts supplied by reference TRBV11-3 and TRBJ2-1, is EAGVVQSPRYKIIEKKQPVAFWCNPISGHNTLYWYLQNLGQGPELLIRYENEEAVDDSQLPKDRFSAERLKGVDSTLKIQPAELGDSAVYLCASSSATGFGEQFFGPGTRLTVL.

This clonotype was counted ten times or more. The J gene is TRBJ2-3, the V gene TRBV2; a weak D match, TRBD2 (6 bases). The CDR3 spans 14 residues. V dropped 3 bases and J dropped 6 bases, with 13 bases sitting between them. Germline loops: CDR1 SNHLY, CDR2 FYNNEI. CDR3 DNA sequence: TGTGCCAGCAGTGATCGGGGGAGGTCCGATACGCAGTATTTT. It codes for CASSDRGRSDTQYF. The full variable domain, completed using reference TRBV2 and TRBJ2-3, is EPEVTQTPSHQVTQMGQEVILRCVPISNHLYFYWYRQILGQKVEFLVSFYNNEISEKSEIFDDQFSVERPDGSNFTLKIRSTKLEDSAMYFCASSDRGRSDTQYFGPGTRLTVL.

The chain uses TRBV27 and TRBJ2-5; D is perhaps TRBD1 (6 bases). The CDR3 covers 14 residues. Trimming left V 4 bases short and J 2 bases short, with 11 bases between. Germline V gene lookup returns CDR1 MNHEY and CDR2 SMNVEV (reference sequence). The CDR3: CASSSWTEQETQYF. CDR3 coding DNA: TGTGCCAGCAGTTCCTGGACAGAACAAGAGACCCAGTACTTC.

In this sample, this clonotype turned up many times. The rearrangement links TRBV6-1 to TRBJ2-5; 7 bases match TRBD1. The CDR3 spans 16 residues. With V trimmed by 6 bases and J by 0 bases, 10 bases remained unmatched. Germline V gene sequence: CDR1 MNHNS, CDR2 SASEGT. The DNA of the CDR3 is TGTGCCAGCAGCAGGGACAGCTACTCGTACCAAGAGACCCAGTACTTC. Residues: CASSRDSYSYQETQYF.

This clonotype was counted ten times or more. The chain has TRBV6-2 or TRBV6-3 and TRBJ1-2; no clear D gene. V lost 2 bases, J lost 8 bases, and 9 bases lay in between. CDR3 size: 12 residues. Germline values: CDR1 MNHEY, CDR2 SVGEGT. In DNA, the CDR3 is TGTGCCAGCAGTTACGCGTATTGGGGCTACACCTTC. It codes for CASSYAYWGYTF.

This clonotype was detected a few times. This chain connects TRBV6-1 to TRBJ2-6; tentatively, D is TRBD1 or TRBD2 (5 bases each). Germline values: CDR1 MNHNS, CDR2 SASEGT. The CDR3 has 16 amino acids. V shed 11 bases and J shed 1 base, with 18 bases lying between them. The CDR3 DNA is TGTGCCGCAGCGGCAGGGTGGGAGTCTGGGGCCAACGTCCTGACTTTC. Translation gives CAAAAGWESGANVLTF.

This clonotype was observed a few times. The V and J genes are TRBV12-3 or TRBV12-4 and TRBJ1-3; 10 positions match TRBD1. The CDR3 covers 15 residues. V was pared by 8 bases and J by 4 bases, with 8 bases of the junction left unmatched. The CDR3 sequence is CASDVDRGLGNTIYF. CDR3 DNA sequence: TGTGCCAGCGACGTCGACAGGGGGCTAGGAAACACCATATATTTT.

V is TRBV18 and J is TRBJ2-7, with D perhaps TRBD2 (6 bases). Per germline, CDR1 KGHSH and CDR2 LQKENI. CDR3 length: 14 residues. The germline V and J ends were trimmed by 6 bases and 6 bases, with 18 bases remaining between them. The CDR3 DNA reads TGTGCCAGCTCGCCCGGGACTTTCCCCTCCGAGCAGTACTTC. This encodes CASSPGTFPSEQYF.

This clonotype was recorded many times. The V gene is TRBV7-2, the J gene TRBJ2-2, with D maybe TRBD2 (6 bases). In germline, CDR1 is SGHTA, CDR2 FQGNSA. V was trimmed by 8 bases and J by 4 bases, leaving 11 bases between them. The CDR3 consists of 13 residues. CDR3 sequence reads: CASDRRGTGELFF. The CDR3 coding sequence is TGTGCCAGCGACCGGCGGGGCACCGGGGAGCTGTTTTTT.

This clonotype was seen a handful of times. The CDR3 nucleotides read TGTGCCACCAGCGGGGGTAACAGGTTAACCACCGGGGAGCTGTTTTTT. Translation gives CATSGGNRLTTGELFF. This chain connects TRBV15 to TRBJ2-2; D is perhaps TRBD1 or TRBD2 (5 bases each). The V end lost 5 bases, the J end lost 4 bases, and 17 bases lay between the germline ends. This CDR3 contains 16 residues. Germline CDR1 LNHNV, CDR2 YYDKDF (reference sequence).